Only a few counts were recorded for the clone carrying this T cell receptor beta chain. Its matching antigen is unknown. These data are taken from a study of beta chain features in type 1 diabetes. Study context: Age, gender and cell yields were alike across patients and healthy donors.

A heparinised blood draw that averaged approximately 120 mL was obtained once from each donor. V lost 5 bases and J lost 5; bases outside the gene matches: 10. The CDR3 runs to 15 residues. Germline V CDR1 and CDR2: MNHNS, SASEGT. Every isolated RNA sample was fully reverse transcribed, so sequencing captured expressed TCRB transcripts. Clones were sequenced by immunoSEQ multiplex PCR, and TCRdb holds only the in-frame ones, with some missing. The sample consists of 300,000 to 350,000 clones, under 8.5% of them appearing once. The study's findings and limits: All four CD4+ subsets from Type 1 diabetes patients carried moderately but significantly shorter TCRB CDR3s. Researchers cautioned that cDNA sequencing could over-represent cells with high TCR expression.

The V call is TRBV6-1, the J call TRBJ2-7; TRBD2 matches at 9 bases. Sequencing input: central memory CD4+ T cells from blood. The sequence was collected from a woman younger than 30 in good health. CDR3 bases: TGTGCCAGCAGTCTAAATAGCGGGAGTATTCACGAGCAGTACTTC. The encoded protein is CASSLNSGSIHEQYF.